The TCR beta chain under discussion was sequenced for a study of blood T cells in healthy people across ages. Notes on the study in general: It was not known whether donors were CMV positive (a possible confounder of expanded clonotype changes).

This CDR3 comprises 12 residues. Trimming left V 5 bases short and J 6 bases short, with 11 bases between. CDR1 LNHNV and CDR2 YYDKDF come from the germline V gene (reference sequence). Every sample yielded at least 6.5 million isolated PBMCs. Worth noting for this clonotype: The target antigen is unknown.

With a J-beta primer mix and a sample-barcoded 5' primer, a second PCR ran about 7 to 11 cycles. One entry per CDR3 protein results from TCRdb running MiXCR on the 5' RACE reads. The repertoire holds 1.5 million to 2 million distinct CDR3 sequences, with roughly two fifths as singletons. This chain joins TRBV15 and TRBJ2-7; D remains unclear. The receptor was derived from a human donor in good health. Sequencing input: blood. CDR3 sequence (DNA): TGTGCCACCAGCTCGCAATATCGCGAGCAGTACTTC. Translated, it gives CATSSQYREQYF. Using reference TRBV15 and TRBJ2-7 for the parts outside the CDR3, the full variable domain is DAMVIQNPRYQVTQFGKPVTLSCSQTLNHNVMYWYQQKSSQAPKLLFHYYDKDFNNEADTPDNFQSRRPNTSFCFLDIRSPGLGDTAMYLCATSSQYREQYFGPGTRLTVT.